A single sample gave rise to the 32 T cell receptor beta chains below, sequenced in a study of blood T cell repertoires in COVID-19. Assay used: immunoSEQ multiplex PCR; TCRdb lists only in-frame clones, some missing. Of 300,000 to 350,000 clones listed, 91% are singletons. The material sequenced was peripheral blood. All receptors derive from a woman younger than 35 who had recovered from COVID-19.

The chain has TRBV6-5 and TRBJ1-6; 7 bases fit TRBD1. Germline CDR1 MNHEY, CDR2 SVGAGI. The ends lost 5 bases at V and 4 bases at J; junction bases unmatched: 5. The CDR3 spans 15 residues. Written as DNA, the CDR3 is TGTGCCAGCAGTCGTGGACAGGAATATAATTCACCCCTCCACTTT. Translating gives CASSRGQEYNSPLHF.

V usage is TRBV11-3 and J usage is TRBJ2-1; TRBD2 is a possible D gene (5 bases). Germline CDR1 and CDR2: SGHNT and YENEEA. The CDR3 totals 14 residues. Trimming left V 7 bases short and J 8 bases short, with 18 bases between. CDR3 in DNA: TGTGCCAGCACCGAACGCAGAGGGATCCATGAGCAGTTCTTC. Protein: CASTERRGIHEQFF.

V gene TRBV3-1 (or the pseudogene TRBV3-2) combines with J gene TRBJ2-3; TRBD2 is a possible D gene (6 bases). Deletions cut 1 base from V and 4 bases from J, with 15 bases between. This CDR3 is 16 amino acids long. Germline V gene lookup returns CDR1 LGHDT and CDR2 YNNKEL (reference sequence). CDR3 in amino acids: CASSQVGGRRADTQYF. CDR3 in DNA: TGTGCCAGCAGCCAAGTAGGAGGGAGGCGGGCAGATACGCAGTATTTT.

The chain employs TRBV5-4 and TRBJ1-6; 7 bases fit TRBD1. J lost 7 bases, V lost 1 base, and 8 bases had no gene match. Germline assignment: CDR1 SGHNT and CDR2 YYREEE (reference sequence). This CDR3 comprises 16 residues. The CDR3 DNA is TGTGCCAGCAGCTTGCTCGCGGGGACAGCCAATTCACCCCTCCACTTT. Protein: CASSLLAGTANSPLHF.

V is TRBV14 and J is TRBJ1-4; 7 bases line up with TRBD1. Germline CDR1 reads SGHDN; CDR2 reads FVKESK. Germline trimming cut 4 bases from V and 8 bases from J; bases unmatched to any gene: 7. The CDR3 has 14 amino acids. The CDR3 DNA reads TGTGCCAGCAGCCCAGGGGGAGGTACAGAAAAACTGTTTTTT. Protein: CASSPGGGTEKLFF.

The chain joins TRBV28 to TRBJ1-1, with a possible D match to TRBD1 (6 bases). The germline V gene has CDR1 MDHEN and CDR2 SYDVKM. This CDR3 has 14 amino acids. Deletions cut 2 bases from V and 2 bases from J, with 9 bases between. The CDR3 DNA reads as TGTGCCAGCAGTTTACGGGGGGCAAACACTGAAGCTTTCTTT. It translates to CASSLRGANTEAFF.

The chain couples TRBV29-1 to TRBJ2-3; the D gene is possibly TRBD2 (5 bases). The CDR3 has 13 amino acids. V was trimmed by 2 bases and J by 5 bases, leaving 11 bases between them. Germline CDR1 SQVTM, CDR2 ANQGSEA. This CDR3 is CSVETRGQDTQYF. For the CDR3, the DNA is TGCAGCGTTGAAACTCGGGGTCAAGATACGCAGTATTTT.

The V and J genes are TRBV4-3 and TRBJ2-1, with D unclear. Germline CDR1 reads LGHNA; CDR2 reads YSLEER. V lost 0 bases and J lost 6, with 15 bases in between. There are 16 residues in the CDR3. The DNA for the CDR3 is TGCGCCAGCAGCCAAGATAGTCGACTTTTAGGCAATGAGCAGTTCTTC. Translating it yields CASSQDSRLLGNEQFF.

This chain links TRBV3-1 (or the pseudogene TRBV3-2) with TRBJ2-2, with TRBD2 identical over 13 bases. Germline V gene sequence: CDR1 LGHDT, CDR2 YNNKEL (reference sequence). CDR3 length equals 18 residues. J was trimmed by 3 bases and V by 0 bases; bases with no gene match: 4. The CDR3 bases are TGTGCCAGCAGCCAAGATCCTACTAGCGGGAGGGACACCGGGGAGCTGTTTTTT. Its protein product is CASSQDPTSGRDTGELFF.

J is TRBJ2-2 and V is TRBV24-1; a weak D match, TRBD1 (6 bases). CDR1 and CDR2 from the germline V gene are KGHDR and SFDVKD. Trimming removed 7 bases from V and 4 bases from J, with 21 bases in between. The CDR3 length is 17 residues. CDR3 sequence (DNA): TGTGCCACCAGCCCACGGAGAAGGACAGAGCCCACCGGGGAGCTGTTTTTT. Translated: CATSPRRRTEPTGELFF.

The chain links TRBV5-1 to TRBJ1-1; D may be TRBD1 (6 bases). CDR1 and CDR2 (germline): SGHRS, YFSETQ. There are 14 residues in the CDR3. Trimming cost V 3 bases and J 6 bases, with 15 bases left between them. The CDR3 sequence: CASSSGGAGAEAFF. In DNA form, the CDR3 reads TGCGCCAGCAGCTCTGGGGGGGCTGGCGCTGAAGCTTTCTTT.

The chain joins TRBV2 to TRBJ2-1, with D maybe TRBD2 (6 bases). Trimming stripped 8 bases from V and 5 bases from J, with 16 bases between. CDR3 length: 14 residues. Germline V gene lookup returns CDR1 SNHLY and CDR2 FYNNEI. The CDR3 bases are TGTGCCAGCCGTAGCCGGGACTTTCACAATGAGCAGTTCTTC. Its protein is CASRSRDFHNEQFF.

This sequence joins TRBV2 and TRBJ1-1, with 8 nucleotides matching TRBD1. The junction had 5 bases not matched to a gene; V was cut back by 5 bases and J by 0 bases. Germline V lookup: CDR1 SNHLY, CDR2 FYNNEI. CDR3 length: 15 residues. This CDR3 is CASSPQGAMNTEAFF. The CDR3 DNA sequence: TGTGCCAGCAGTCCGCAGGGGGCGATGAACACTGAAGCTTTCTTT.

In DNA, the CDR3 is TGTGCCAGCAGCCAAGCCAGACAGGGCGGAAACACCATATATTTT. It yields the protein CASSQARQGGNTIYF. The genes are TRBV3-1 (or the pseudogene TRBV3-2) and TRBJ1-3; 7 bases match TRBD1. There are 15 residues in the CDR3. Germline V gene data show CDR1 as LGHDT and CDR2 as YNNKEL (reference sequence). Trimming took 1 base from V and 4 from J; bases not matched to a gene: 4.

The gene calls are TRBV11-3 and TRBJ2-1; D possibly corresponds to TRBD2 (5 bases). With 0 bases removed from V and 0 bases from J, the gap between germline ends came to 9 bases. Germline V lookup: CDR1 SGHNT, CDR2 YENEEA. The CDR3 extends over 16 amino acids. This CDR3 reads CASSLEGGSSYNEQFF. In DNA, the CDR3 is TGTGCCAGCAGCTTAGAGGGTGGGAGCTCCTACAATGAGCAGTTCTTC. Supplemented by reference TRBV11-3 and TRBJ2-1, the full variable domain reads EAGVVQSPRYKIIEKKQPVAFWCNPISGHNTLYWYLQNLGQGPELLIRYENEEAVDDSQLPKDRFSAERLKGVDSTLKIQPAELGDSAVYLCASSLEGGSSYNEQFFGPGTRLTVL.

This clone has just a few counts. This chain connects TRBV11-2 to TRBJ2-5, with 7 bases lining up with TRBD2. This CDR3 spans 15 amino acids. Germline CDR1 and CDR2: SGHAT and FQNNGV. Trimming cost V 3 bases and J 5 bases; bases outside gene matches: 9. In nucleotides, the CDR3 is TGTGCCAGCAGCTTTGGTCTCAGGGAGGGGGAGACCCAGTACTTC. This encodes CASSFGLREGETQYF.

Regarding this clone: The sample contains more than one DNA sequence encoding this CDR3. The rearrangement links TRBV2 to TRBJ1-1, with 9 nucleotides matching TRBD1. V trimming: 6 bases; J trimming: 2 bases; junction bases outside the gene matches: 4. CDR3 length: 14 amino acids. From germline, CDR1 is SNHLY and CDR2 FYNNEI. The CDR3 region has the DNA TGTGCCAGCAGCGTACAGGGGGCCAACACTGAAGCTTTCTTT. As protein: CASSVQGANTEAFF.

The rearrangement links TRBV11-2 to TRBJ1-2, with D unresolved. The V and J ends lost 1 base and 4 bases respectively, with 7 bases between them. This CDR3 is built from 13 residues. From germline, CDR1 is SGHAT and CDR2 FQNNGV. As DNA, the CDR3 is TGTGCCAGCAGCTTAGGTGGGCTCTATGGCTACACCTTC. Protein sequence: CASSLGGLYGYTF.

The CDR3 DNA reads TGCGCCAGCAGTCAGCCAGCTAGCGGGAGAGCCTACAATGAGCAGTTCTTC. Translated, it gives CASSQPASGRAYNEQFF. The genes are TRBV23-1 and TRBJ2-1; TRBD2 matches at 10 bases. TRBV23-1 is an ORF for which the function is uncertain. There are 17 residues in the CDR3. J lost 2 bases, V lost 3 bases, and 7 bases had no gene match.

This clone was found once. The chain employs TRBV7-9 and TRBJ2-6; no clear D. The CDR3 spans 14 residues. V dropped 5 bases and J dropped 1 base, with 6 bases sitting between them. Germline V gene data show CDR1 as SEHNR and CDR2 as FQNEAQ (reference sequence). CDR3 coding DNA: TGTGCCAGCAGCGTCGTTTCTGGGGCCAACGTCCTGACTTTC. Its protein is CASSVVSGANVLTF.

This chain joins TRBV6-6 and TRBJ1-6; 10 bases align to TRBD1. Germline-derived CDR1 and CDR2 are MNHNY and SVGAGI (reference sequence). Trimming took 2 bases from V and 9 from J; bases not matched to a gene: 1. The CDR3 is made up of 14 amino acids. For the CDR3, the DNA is TGTGCCAGCAGTTACCGGGACAGGGGTTCACCCCTCCACTTT. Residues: CASSYRDRGSPLHF.

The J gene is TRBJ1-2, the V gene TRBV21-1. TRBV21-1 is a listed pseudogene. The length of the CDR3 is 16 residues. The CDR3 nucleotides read TGTGCCAGCAGCAAAGCGCTTGGGAGCCGGTTTCTCGGCTACACCTTC. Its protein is CASSKALGSRFLGYTF.

The CDR3 here is CSASGEFGTEAFF. The CDR3 DNA sequence: TGCAGTGCGAGTGGGGAGTTCGGGACTGAAGCTTTCTTT. This chain uses TRBV20-1 with TRBJ1-1; D gene uncertain. Trimming removed 6 bases at V and 5 bases at J, with 16 bases between. The CDR3 extends over 13 amino acids. CDR1 is DFQATT and CDR2 is SNEGSKA in the germline V gene (reference sequence).

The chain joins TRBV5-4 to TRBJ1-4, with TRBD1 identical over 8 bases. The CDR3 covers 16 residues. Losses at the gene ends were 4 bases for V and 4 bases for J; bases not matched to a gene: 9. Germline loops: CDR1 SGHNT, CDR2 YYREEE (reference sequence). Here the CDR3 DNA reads TGTGCCAGCAGCCACAGGACAGGGAAATTTAATGAAAAACTGTTTTTT. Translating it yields CASSHRTGKFNEKLFF.

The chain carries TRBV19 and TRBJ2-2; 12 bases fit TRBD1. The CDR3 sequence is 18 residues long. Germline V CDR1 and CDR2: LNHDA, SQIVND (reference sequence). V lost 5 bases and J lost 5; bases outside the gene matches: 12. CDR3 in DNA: TGTGCCAGTAGTCTCCTATTCCGGGACAGGGGGCGGACCGGGGAGCTGTTTTTT. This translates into CASSLLFRDRGRTGELFF.

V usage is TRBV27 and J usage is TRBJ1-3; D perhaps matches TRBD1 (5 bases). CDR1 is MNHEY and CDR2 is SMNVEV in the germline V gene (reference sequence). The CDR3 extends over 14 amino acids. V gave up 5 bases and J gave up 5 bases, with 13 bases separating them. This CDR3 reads CASSEAGLRNTIYF. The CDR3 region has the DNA TGTGCCAGCAGTGAGGCAGGGTTGAGAAACACCATATATTTT.

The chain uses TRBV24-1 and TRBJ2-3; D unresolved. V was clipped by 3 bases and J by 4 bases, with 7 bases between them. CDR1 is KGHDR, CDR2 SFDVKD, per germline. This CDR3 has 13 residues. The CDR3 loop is CATSDRSADTQYF. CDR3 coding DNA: TGTGCCACCAGTGATCGAAGCGCAGATACGCAGTATTTT.

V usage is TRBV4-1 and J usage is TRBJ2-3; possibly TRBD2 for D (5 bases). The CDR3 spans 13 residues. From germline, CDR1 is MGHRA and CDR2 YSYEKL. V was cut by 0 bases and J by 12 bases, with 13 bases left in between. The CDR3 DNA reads TGCGCCAGCAGCCAAGATTTGGGGAGCCTTCAGTATTTT. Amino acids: CASSQDLGSLQYF.

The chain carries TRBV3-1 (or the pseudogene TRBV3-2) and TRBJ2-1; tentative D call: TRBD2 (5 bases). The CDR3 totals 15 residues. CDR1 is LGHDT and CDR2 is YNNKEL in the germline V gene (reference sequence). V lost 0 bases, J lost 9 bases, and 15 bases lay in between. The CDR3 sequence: CASSQDSVSVPEQFF. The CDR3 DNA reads TGTGCCAGCAGCCAAGATTCGGTTAGCGTCCCTGAGCAGTTCTTC.

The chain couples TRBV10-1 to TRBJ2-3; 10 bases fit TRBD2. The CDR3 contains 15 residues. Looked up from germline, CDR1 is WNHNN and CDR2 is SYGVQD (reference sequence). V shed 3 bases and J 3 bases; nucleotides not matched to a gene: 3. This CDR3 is CASSEELAGTDTQYF. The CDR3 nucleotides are TGCGCCAGCAGTGAAGAACTAGCGGGAACAGATACGCAGTATTTT.

CDR3 coding DNA: TGTGCCAGCAGCTCCGCGGACACCATGACCACTGAAGCTTTCTTT. Protein sequence: CASSSADTMTTEAFF. This sequence joins TRBV5-4 and TRBJ1-1, with D possibly matching TRBD1 (5 bases). V lost 3 bases, J lost 4 bases, and 16 bases lay in between. The CDR3 length is 15 residues. The germline gives CDR1 SGHNT, CDR2 YYREEE (reference sequence).

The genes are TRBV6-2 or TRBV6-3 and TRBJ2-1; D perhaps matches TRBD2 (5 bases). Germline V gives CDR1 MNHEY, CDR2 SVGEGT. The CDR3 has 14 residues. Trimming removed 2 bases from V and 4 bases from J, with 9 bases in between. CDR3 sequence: CASSYATNYNEQFF. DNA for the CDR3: TGTGCCAGCAGTTACGCGACTAATTACAATGAGCAGTTCTTC.